This T cell receptor beta chain was found in a study of shared clonotypes between healthy human individuals. General observations from the study: On the whole, naive subsets had larger estimated richness than memory subsets had.

Remarks on this clone: Antigen: not known.

TCRdb keeps only in-frame clones here, not all; method: immunoSEQ multiplex PCR. The repertoire holds around 510,000 clones, with roughly 95% as singletons. Losses at the gene ends were 5 bases for V and 0 bases for J; bases not matched to a gene: 7. CDR3 length: 17 residues. Germline V gene sequence: CDR1 SEHNR, CDR2 FQNEAQ (reference sequence). The TCR was taken from a woman under 40 in good health. The J gene is TRBJ2-2, the V gene TRBV7-9; 9 nucleotides line up with TRBD1. Sequencing was performed on naive CD4+ T cells sorted from blood. The subset here: CD45RA+ positively selected. DNA for the CDR3: TGTGCCAGCAGCCCCTACCGGGACAGGGCGAACACCGGGGAGCTGTTTTTT. Translating gives CASSPYRDRANTGELFF.